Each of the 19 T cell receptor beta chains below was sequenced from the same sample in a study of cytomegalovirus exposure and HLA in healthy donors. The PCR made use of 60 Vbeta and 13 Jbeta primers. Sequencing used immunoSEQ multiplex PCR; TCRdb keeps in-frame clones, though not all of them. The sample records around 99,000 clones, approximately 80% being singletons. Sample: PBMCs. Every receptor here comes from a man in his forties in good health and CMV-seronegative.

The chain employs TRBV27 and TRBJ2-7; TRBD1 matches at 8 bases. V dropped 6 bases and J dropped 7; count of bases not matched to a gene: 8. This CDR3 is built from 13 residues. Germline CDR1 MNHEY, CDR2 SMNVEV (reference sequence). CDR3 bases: TGTGCCAGCAGGTTAACAGGGGGTGGAGAGCAGTACTTC. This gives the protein CASRLTGGGEQYF.

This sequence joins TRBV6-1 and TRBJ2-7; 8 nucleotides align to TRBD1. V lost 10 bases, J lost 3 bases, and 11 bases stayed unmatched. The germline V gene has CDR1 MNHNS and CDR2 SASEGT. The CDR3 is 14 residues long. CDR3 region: CATESRQGIYEQYF. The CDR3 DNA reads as TGTGCCACCGAGTCTCGACAGGGGATCTACGAGCAGTACTTC.

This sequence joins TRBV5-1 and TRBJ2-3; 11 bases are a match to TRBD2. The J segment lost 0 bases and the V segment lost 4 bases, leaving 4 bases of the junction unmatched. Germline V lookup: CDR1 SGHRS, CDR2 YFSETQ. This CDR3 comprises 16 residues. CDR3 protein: CASSTGLAASTDTQYF. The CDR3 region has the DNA TGCGCCAGCAGCACGGGACTAGCGGCTAGCACAGATACGCAGTATTTT.

In DNA form, the CDR3 reads TGTGCCTGGAGCGGACAGGGTTTGAACACTGAAGCTTTCTTT. Translating gives CAWSGQGLNTEAFF. The rearrangement links TRBV30 to TRBJ1-1; 8 nucleotides match TRBD1. Losses at the gene ends were 3 bases for V and 0 bases for J; bases not matched to a gene: 3. Germline-derived CDR1 and CDR2 are GTSNPN and SVGIG (reference sequence). The CDR3 runs to 14 residues.

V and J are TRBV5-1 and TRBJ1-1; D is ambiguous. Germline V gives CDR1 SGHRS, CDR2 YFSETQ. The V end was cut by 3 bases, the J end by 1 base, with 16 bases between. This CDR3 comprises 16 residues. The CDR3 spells CASSSTPRAGNTEAFF. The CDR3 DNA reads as TGCGCCAGCAGCTCCACCCCGAGGGCGGGGAACACTGAAGCTTTCTTT.

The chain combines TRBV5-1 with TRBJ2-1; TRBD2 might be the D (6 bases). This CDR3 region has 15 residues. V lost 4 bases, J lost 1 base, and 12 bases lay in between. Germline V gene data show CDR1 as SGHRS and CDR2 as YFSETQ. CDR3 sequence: CASSLGRESYNEQFF. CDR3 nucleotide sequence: TGCGCCAGCAGCCTTGGACGGGAGTCCTACAATGAGCAGTTCTTC.

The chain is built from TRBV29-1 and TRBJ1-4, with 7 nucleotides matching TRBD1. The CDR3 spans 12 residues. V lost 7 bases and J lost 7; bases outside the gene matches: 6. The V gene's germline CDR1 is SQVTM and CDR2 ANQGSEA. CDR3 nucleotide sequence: TGCAGCGCGTACACAGGGGTTGAAAAACTGTTTTTT. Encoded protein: CSAYTGVEKLFF.

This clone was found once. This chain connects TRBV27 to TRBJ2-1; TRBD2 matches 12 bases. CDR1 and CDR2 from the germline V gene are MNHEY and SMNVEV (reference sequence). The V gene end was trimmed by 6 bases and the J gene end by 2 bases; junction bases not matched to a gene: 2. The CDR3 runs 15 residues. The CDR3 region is CASRASGGAYNEQFF. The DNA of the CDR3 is TGTGCCAGCAGGGCTAGCGGGGGGGCCTACAATGAGCAGTTCTTC.

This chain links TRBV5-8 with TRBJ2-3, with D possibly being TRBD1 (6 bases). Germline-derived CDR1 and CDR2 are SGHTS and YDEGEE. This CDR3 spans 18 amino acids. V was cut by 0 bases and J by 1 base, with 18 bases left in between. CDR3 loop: CASSLEGRGGSRTDTQYF. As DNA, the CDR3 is TGTGCCAGCAGCTTGGAGGGCAGAGGGGGAAGCCGCACAGATACGCAGTATTTT.

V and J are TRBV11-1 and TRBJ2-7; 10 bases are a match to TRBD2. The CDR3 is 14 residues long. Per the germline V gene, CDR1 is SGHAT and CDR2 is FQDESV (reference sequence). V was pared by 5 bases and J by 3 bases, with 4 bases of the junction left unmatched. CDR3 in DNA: TGTGCCAGCAGCCGGACTAGCGGAAACTACGAGCAGTACTTC. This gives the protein CASSRTSGNYEQYF.

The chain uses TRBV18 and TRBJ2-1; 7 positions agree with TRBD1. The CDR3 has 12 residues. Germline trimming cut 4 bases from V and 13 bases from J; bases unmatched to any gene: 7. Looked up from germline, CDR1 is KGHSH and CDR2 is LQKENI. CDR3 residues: CASSLDREEQFF. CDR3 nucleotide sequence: TGTGCCAGCTCACTCGACAGGGAAGAACAGTTCTTC.

The CDR3 coding sequence is TGTGCCAGCAGACCCCGACAGGGGGCGCTGTACAATGAGCAGTTCTTC. Residues: CASRPRQGALYNEQFF. This rearrangement joins TRBV7-9 to TRBJ2-1; 10 bases line up with TRBD1. J gave up 4 bases and V 6 bases, and 9 bases lay outside the gene matches. The CDR3 sequence is 16 residues long. Germline V CDR1 and CDR2: SEHNR, FQNEAQ (reference sequence).

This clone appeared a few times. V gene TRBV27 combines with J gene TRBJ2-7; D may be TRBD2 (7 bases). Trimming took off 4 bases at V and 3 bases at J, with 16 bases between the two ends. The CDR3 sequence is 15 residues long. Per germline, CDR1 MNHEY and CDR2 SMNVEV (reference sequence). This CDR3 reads CASSWGRGGGYEQYF. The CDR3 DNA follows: TGTGCCAGCAGTTGGGGAAGGGGAGGGGGCTACGAGCAGTACTTC.

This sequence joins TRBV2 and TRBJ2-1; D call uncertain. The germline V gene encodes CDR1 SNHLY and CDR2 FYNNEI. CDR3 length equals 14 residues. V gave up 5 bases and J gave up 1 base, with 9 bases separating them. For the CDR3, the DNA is TGTGCCAGCAGTCAGGTGCGTTCCTACAATGAGCAGTTCTTC. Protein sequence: CASSQVRSYNEQFF.

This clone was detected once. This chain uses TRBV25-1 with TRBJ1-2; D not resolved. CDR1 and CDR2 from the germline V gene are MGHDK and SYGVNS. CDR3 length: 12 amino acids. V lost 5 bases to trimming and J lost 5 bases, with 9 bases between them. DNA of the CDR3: TGTGCCAGCAGTTGGGCAGAATATGGCTACACCTTC. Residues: CASSWAEYGYTF.

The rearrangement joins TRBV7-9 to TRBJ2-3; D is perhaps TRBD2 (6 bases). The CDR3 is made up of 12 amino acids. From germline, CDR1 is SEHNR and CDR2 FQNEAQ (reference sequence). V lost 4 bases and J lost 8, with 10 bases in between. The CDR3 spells CASSSRGGTQYF. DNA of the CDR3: TGTGCCAGCAGCTCAAGGGGAGGTACGCAGTATTTT.

In DNA, the CDR3 is TGTGCCAGCTATCAGGGACAAGGCTACGAGCAGTACTTC. Translation gives CASYQGQGYEQYF. The J gene is TRBJ2-7, the V gene TRBV28; D is perhaps TRBD1 (6 bases). Trimming took off 8 bases at V and 3 bases at J, with 14 bases between the two ends. Germline CDR1 MDHEN, CDR2 SYDVKM. The CDR3 extends over 13 amino acids.

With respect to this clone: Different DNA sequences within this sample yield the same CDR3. For the CDR3, the DNA is TGTGCCAGCAGTGTTAGGGGGGGGGACACCGGGGAGCTGTTTTTT. Translating gives CASSVRGGDTGELFF. The chain recombines TRBV2 with TRBJ2-2, with D possibly being TRBD2 (7 bases). The germline CDR1 and CDR2 sequences are SNHLY and FYNNEI. Trimming shortened V by 4 bases and J by 3 bases, and 12 bases separated the two germline ends. The CDR3 spans 15 residues.

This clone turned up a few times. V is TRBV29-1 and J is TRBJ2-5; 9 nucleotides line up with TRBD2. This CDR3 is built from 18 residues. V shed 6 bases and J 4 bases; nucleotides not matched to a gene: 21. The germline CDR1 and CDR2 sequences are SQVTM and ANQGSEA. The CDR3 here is CSVETGYRGGAMGETQYF. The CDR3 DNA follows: TGCAGCGTCGAAACGGGGTATCGCGGGGGGGCCATGGGAGAGACCCAGTACTTC.